What follows are 25 T cell receptor beta chains derived from one specimen sequenced in a study of vaccination effects on CD4 cells after COVID-19. Antigen specificity for these receptors is unknown. Clones were sequenced by immunoSEQ multiplex PCR, and TCRdb holds only the in-frame ones, with some missing. This table has fewer than 60,000 clones, 78% appearing once. Cultured cells yielded isolated CD4+ T cells after 10 days. Everyone in the study got two shots of either the BNT162b2 or mRNA-1273 vaccine. The sequenced sample was CD4+ T cells from PBMCs cultured without peptide, obtained after COVID-19 vaccination. The source is a human donor who received a COVID-19 vaccine.

This chain links TRBV7-8 with TRBJ2-3, with 7 bases that match TRBD1. CDR1 and CDR2 from the germline V gene are SGHVS and FQNEAQ. The CDR3 is 15 residues long. V gave up 5 bases and J gave up 3 bases; unmatched junction bases: 8. Here the CDR3 DNA reads TGTGCCAGCAGCCCCGGACTGACAGGGACAGATACGCAGTATTTT. Amino acids: CASSPGLTGTDTQYF.

The gene calls are TRBV10-1 and TRBJ1-3, with D perhaps TRBD1 (5 bases). Trimming removed 3 bases from V and 1 base from J, with 10 bases in between. The CDR3 loop spans 15 amino acids. From germline, CDR1 is WNHNN and CDR2 SYGVQD (reference sequence). CDR3 nucleotides: TGCGCCAGCAGTGACAGGGCGTCGTCTGGAAACACCATATATTTT. This gives the protein CASSDRASSGNTIYF.

This chain uses TRBV9 with TRBJ1-1; D not certain. The length of the CDR3 is 13 residues. From germline, CDR1 is SGDLS and CDR2 YYNGEE. The V and J ends lost 1 base and 0 bases respectively, with 4 bases between them. CDR3 loop: CASSVQLNTEAFF. The CDR3 DNA reads as TGTGCCAGCAGCGTACAATTGAACACTGAAGCTTTCTTT.

This chain connects TRBV25-1 to TRBJ2-5; TRBD1 matches 9 bases. The CDR3 totals 13 residues. V lost 6 bases and J lost 4; bases outside the gene matches: 3. Germline V lookup: CDR1 MGHDK, CDR2 SYGVNS. CDR3 sequence: CASRQGARETQYF. The CDR3, as DNA: TGTGCCAGCAGACAGGGGGCGAGAGAGACCCAGTACTTC.

The chain combines TRBV3-1 (or the pseudogene TRBV3-2) with TRBJ2-7, with 8 bases aligning to TRBD2. Germline assignment: CDR1 LGHDT and CDR2 YNNKEL (reference sequence). The CDR3 length is 13 residues. V lost 4 bases to trimming and J lost 6 bases; unmatched junction nucleotides: 5. This chain's CDR3 is CASSLGLAGEQYF. CDR3 in DNA: TGTGCCAGCAGCCTAGGACTAGCTGGCGAGCAGTACTTC.

V usage is TRBV5-5 and J usage is TRBJ2-5, with 15 bases fitting TRBD2. The junction had 3 bases not matched to a gene; V was cut back by 4 bases and J by 5 bases. The germline V gene has CDR1 SGHKS and CDR2 YYEKEE (reference sequence). This CDR3 is built from 15 residues. The DNA for the CDR3 is TGTGCCAGCAGCGGGACTAGCGGGAGGACCGAGACCCAGTACTTC. It yields the protein CASSGTSGRTETQYF.

V is TRBV6-5 and J is TRBJ2-7; perhaps TRBD1 as D (5 bases). This CDR3 has 13 amino acids. CDR1 and CDR2 (germline): MNHEY, SVGAGI. V was clipped by 10 bases and J by 7 bases, with 20 bases between them. The CDR3 coding sequence is TGTGCCACTTTAGGGGCGGTAGGTGGGGAGCAGTACTTC. Amino acid sequence: CATLGAVGGEQYF.

CDR3 coding DNA: TGTGCCAGCAGCCAATCTAGCTTGAGGGGCCAGCGGGGCTACACCTTC. Translated: CASSQSSLRGQRGYTF. The rearrangement uses TRBV16 and TRBJ1-2; D might be TRBD1 (5 bases). CDR3 length: 16 residues. Germline V lookup: CDR1 KGHSY, CDR2 FQNENV. The V gene lost 0 bases and the J gene lost 8 bases, with 19 bases spanning the gap.

The chain recombines TRBV30 with TRBJ2-7, with 9 positions matching TRBD2. The CDR3 extends over 14 amino acids. J gave up 3 bases and V 0 bases, and 3 bases lay outside the gene matches. Germline V gives CDR1 GTSNPN, CDR2 SVGIG (reference sequence). The CDR3 spells CAWSVGGGVYEQYF. CDR3 nucleotide sequence: TGTGCCTGGAGTGTAGGCGGGGGGGTCTACGAGCAGTACTTC.

This clone was seen only a few times. The chain carries TRBV7-9 and TRBJ1-1, with D unclear. The CDR3 loop spans 12 amino acids. The ends were cut back, 3 bases at V and 2 bases at J, with 4 bases in the middle. In germline, CDR1 is SEHNR, CDR2 FQNEAQ (reference sequence). The CDR3 nucleotides read TGTGCCAGCAGCTTTCTAAACACTGAAGCTTTCTTT. Translating gives CASSFLNTEAFF.

J is TRBJ2-1 and V is TRBV9, with D possibly being TRBD2 (5 bases). CDR1 is SGDLS, CDR2 YYNGEE, per germline. The CDR3 sequence is 12 residues long. V gave up 3 bases and J gave up 7 bases, with 8 bases separating them. Here the CDR3 DNA reads TGTGCCAGCAGCGAGAGAGGGAATGAGCAGTTCTTC. Translation gives CASSERGNEQFF.

This rearrangement joins TRBV20-1 to TRBJ2-5, with D possibly matching TRBD2 (5 bases). The V end was cut by 2 bases, the J end by 5 bases, with 6 bases between. CDR1 and CDR2 from the germline V gene are DFQATT and SNEGSKA (reference sequence). CDR3 length equals 11 residues. The CDR3 DNA sequence: TGCAGTGCTAGACAGCGGGAGACCCAGTACTTC. Its translation is CSARQRETQYF.

The sample holds a few counts of this clone. This chain connects TRBV5-8 to TRBJ2-2; 9 bases line up with TRBD2. J was trimmed by 6 bases and V by 4 bases; bases with no gene match: 13. The CDR3 loop spans 17 amino acids. Germline V gene sequence: CDR1 SGHTS, CDR2 YDEGEE. The CDR3 loop reads CASSAGPTAGGSGELFF. As DNA, the CDR3 is TGTGCCAGCAGCGCAGGGCCTACAGCGGGAGGTTCCGGGGAGCTGTTTTTT.

The V and J genes are TRBV7-9 and TRBJ2-5; D may be TRBD1 or TRBD2 (7 bases each). Germline values: CDR1 SEHNR, CDR2 FQNEAQ (reference sequence). V shed 5 bases and J shed 4 bases, with 11 bases lying between them. This CDR3 is 13 amino acids long. CDR3 bases: TGTGCCAGCAGCCCCAGGGGGGGAGAGACCCAGTACTTC. The encoded protein is CASSPRGGETQYF.

The V call is TRBV27, the J call TRBJ1-3; TRBD1 matches at 8 bases. CDR1 is MNHEY, CDR2 SMNVEV, per germline (reference sequence). CDR3 length: 14 amino acids. The J segment lost 4 bases and the V segment lost 2 bases, leaving 1 base of the junction unmatched. The DNA of the CDR3 is TGTGCCAGCAGTTTAAACAGGGGGGGAAACACCATATATTTT. Its translation: CASSLNRGGNTIYF.

The rearrangement links TRBV11-2 to TRBJ2-3, with 7 bases that match TRBD1. V lost 5 bases and J lost 6; bases outside the gene matches: 5. The CDR3 is 13 residues long. CDR1 is SGHAT and CDR2 is FQNNGV in the germline V gene. The CDR3: CASSTTGFDTQYF. DNA for the CDR3: TGTGCCAGCAGCACGACAGGGTTTGATACGCAGTATTTT.

The chain links TRBV29-1 to TRBJ2-1; possible D gene TRBD2, 5 bases. Germline values: CDR1 SQVTM, CDR2 ANQGSEA. V was pared by 1 base and J by 8 bases, with 12 bases between. The CDR3 spans 13 residues. CDR3 loop: CSVEGPLGDEQFF. CDR3 nucleotides: TGCAGCGTTGAAGGACCACTAGGAGATGAGCAGTTCTTC.

The V call is TRBV7-2, the J call TRBJ2-1; 9 positions agree with TRBD2. This CDR3 comprises 16 residues. Germline assignment: CDR1 SGHTA and CDR2 FQGNSA. V lost 1 base, J lost 4 bases, and 5 bases stayed unmatched. CDR3 coding DNA: TGTGCCAGCAGCTTAGTAGCTAGCGGGGCATACAATGAGCAGTTCTTC. This encodes CASSLVASGAYNEQFF.

This rearrangement joins TRBV3-1 (or the pseudogene TRBV3-2) to TRBJ2-5; D is possibly TRBD1 (6 bases). V lost 10 bases and J lost 3, with 12 bases in between. This CDR3 has 12 residues. Germline CDR1 reads LGHDT; CDR2 reads YNNKEL (reference sequence). The CDR3 region has the DNA TGTGCCACCGCGCCAGGGGAAGAGACCCAGTACTTC. It specifies CATAPGEETQYF.

The J gene is TRBJ2-5, the V gene TRBV10-3; the D gene is possibly TRBD2 (6 bases). The V gene's germline CDR1 is ENHRY and CDR2 SYGVKD. Trimming left V 8 bases short and J 2 bases short, with 18 bases between. The CDR3 loop spans 15 amino acids. This chain's CDR3 is CAISPGVTRQETQYF. The CDR3 nucleotides are TGTGCCATCTCCCCGGGGGTGACAAGACAAGAGACCCAGTACTTC.

This chain links TRBV6-6 with TRBJ2-5, with 7 bases identical to TRBD2. V shed 0 bases and J 1 base; nucleotides not matched to a gene: 2. Germline V gene lookup returns CDR1 MNHNY and CDR2 SVGAGI (reference sequence). The CDR3 totals 15 residues. The chain's CDR3 is CASSYSGEGQETQYF. In DNA form, the CDR3 reads TGTGCCAGCAGTTACTCCGGGGAGGGCCAAGAGACCCAGTACTTC.

The gene calls are TRBV30 and TRBJ2-7; TRBD2 matches at 9 bases. CDR1 and CDR2 (germline): GTSNPN, SVGIG (reference sequence). The CDR3 is 14 amino acids. J lost 2 bases, V lost 1 base, and 3 bases had no gene match. Here the CDR3 reads CAWSETSGPYEQYF. The CDR3 coding sequence is TGTGCCTGGAGTGAGACTAGCGGACCCTACGAGCAGTACTTC.

The rearrangement links TRBV27 to TRBJ1-5; no firm D call. This CDR3 region has 13 residues. Germline V gene lookup returns CDR1 MNHEY and CDR2 SMNVEV (reference sequence). Between the trimmed V and J ends, which lost 2 bases and 5 bases, there was a span of 7 bases. In DNA, the CDR3 is TGTGCCAGCAGTTTAGGGCGGGATCAGCCCCAGCATTTT. This sequence encodes CASSLGRDQPQHF.

Only a few counts were recorded for this clone. The chain combines TRBV7-9 with TRBJ2-7, with 11 bases lining up with TRBD2. The ends lost 6 bases at V and 4 bases at J; junction bases unmatched: 14. The CDR3 loop spans 17 amino acids. Germline values: CDR1 SEHNR, CDR2 FQNEAQ (reference sequence). CDR3 sequence (DNA): TGTGCCAGCAGACTAGAGGCTAGCGGGAGGACCCCTTACGAGCAGTACTTC. Protein sequence: CASRLEASGRTPYEQYF.

This chain connects TRBV5-1 to TRBJ1-2; TRBD1 matches 10 bases. Germline CDR1 and CDR2: SGHRS and YFSETQ. Trimming took 3 bases from V and 5 from J; bases not matched to a gene: 4. CDR3 size: 14 residues. CDR3 residues: CASSSGTGEYGYTF. The DNA of the CDR3 is TGCGCCAGCAGCTCCGGGACAGGGGAATATGGCTACACCTTC.